This T cell receptor beta chain was retrieved from a study of CD8 T cells in Susac syndrome. Overall study findings and caveats: The number of individuals included in the study's TCR sequencing and HLA analysis was acknowledged as relatively small.

To note about this clonotype: The antigen remains unidentified.

The CDR3 spans 15 residues. V lost 0 bases and J 0 bases, leaving 7 bases between the germline ends. Random-hexamer reverse transcription was applied to roughly 0.45 to 1 ug RNA. An immunoSEQ multiplex PCR amplified TCR beta CDR3 over 54 Vbeta and 13 Jbeta. TCRdb re-called the immunoSEQ multiplex PCR reads with MiXCR, one entry per CDR3 protein. The sample has about 440,000 distinct CDR3 sequences, approximately 85% seen once; the top ten hold 0.12%. The sequence derives from a human donor with multiple sclerosis. The sequencing sample was made of CD8+ T cells from PBMCs. The V and J genes are TRBV12-3 or TRBV12-4 and TRBJ2-3; no definite D call. The CDR3 coding sequence is TGTGCCAGCAGTTTAGCGCGGCTAAGCACAGATACGCAGTATTTT. Translation gives CASSLARLSTDTQYF.